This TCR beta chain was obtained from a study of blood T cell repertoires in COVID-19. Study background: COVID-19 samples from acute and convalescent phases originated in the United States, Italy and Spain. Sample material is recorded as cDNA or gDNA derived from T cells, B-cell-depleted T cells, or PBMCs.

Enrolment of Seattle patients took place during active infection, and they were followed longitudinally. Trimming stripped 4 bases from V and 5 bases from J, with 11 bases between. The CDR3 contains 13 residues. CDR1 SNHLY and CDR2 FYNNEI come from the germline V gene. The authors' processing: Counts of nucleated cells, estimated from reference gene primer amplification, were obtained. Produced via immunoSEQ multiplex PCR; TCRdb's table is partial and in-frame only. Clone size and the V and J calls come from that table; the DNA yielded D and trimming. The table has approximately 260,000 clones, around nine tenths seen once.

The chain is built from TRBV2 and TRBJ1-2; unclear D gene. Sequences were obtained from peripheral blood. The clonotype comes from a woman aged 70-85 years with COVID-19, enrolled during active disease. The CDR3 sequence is CASSGRWAYGYTF. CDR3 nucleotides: TGTGCCAGCAGTGGGAGGTGGGCTTATGGCTACACCTTC.